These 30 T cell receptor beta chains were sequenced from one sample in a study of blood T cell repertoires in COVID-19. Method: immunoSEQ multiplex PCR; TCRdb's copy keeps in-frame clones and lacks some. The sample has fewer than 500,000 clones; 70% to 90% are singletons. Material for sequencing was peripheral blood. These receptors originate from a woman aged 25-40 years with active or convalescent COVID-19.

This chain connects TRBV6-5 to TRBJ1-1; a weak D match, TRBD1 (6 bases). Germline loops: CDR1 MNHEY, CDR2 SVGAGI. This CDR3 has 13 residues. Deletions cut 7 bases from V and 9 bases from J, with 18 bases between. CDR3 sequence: CASIGQRGTKAFF. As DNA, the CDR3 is TGTGCCAGCATTGGACAGCGGGGGACAAAAGCTTTCTTT.

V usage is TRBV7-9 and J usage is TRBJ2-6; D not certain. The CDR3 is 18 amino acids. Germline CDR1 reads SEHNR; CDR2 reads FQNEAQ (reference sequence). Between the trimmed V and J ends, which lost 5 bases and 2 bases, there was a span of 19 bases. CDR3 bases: TGTGCCAGCAGCCGAGAGTGTATAATTCCTACTGGGGCCAACGTCCTGACTTTC. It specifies CASSRECIIPTGANVLTF.

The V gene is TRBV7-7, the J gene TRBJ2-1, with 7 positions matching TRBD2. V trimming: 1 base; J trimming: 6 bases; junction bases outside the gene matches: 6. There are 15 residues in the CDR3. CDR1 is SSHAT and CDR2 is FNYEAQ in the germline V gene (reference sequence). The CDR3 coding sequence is TGTGCCAGCAGCTTAGTAAGCGGGGTGGGCAATGAGCAGTTCTTC. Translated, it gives CASSLVSGVGNEQFF.

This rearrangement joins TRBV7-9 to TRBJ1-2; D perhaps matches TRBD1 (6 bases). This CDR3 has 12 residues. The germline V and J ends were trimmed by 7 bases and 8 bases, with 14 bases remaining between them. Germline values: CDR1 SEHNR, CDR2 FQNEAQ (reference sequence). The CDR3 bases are TGTGCCAGCACCGGGGGGGCGGGCGGCTACACCTTC. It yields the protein CASTGGAGGYTF.

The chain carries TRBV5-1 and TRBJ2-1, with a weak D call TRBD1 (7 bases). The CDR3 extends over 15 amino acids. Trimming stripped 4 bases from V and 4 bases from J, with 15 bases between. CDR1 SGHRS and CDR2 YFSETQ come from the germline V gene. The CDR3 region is CASSPLAGQYNEQFF. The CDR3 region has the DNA TGCGCCAGCAGCCCTTTGGCGGGACAGTACAATGAGCAGTTCTTC.

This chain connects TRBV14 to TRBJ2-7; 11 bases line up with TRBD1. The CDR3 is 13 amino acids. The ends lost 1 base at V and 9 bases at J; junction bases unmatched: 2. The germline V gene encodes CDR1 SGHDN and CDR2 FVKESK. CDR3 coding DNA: TGTGCCAGCAGCCAAGGGACAGGGGGCTTGCAGTACTTC. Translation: CASSQGTGGLQYF.

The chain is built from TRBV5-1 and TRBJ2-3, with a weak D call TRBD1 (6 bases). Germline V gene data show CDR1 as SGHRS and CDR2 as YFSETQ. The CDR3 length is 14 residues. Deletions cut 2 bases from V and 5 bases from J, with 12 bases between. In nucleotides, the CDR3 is TGCGCCAGCAGCTTACTCCCAGGGGAAGATACGCAGTATTTT. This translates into CASSLLPGEDTQYF.

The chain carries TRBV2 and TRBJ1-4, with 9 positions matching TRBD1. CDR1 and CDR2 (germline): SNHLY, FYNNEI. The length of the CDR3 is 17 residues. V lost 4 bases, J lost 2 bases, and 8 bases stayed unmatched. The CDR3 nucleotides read TGTGCCAGCAGTGCTACAGGGACAGGGTACACTAATGAAAAACTGTTTTTT. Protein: CASSATGTGYTNEKLFF.

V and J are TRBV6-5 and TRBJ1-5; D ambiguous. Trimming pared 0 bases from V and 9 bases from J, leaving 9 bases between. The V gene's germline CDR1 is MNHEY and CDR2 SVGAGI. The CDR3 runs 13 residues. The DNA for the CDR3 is TGTGCCAGCAGTTACTCGACACTGGGGCCCCAGCATTTT. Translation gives CASSYSTLGPQHF.

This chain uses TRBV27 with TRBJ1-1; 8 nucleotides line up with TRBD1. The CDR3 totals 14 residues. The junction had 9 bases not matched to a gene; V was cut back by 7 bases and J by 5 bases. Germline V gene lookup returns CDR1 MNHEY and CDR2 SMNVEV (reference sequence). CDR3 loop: CASTPDRAGTEAFF. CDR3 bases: TGTGCCAGCACCCCGGACAGGGCGGGGACTGAAGCTTTCTTT.

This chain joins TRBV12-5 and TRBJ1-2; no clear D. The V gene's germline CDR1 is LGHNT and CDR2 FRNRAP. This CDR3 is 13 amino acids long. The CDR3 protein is CASLPQAGYGYTF. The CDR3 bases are TGTGCCAGTTTGCCCCAAGCCGGGTATGGCTACACCTTC.

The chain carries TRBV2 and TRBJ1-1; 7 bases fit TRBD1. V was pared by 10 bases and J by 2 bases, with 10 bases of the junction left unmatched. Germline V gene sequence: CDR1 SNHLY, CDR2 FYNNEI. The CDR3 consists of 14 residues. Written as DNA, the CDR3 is TGTGCCAACCGGACAGGCCGGTTAAACACTGAAGCTTTCTTT. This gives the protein CANRTGRLNTEAFF. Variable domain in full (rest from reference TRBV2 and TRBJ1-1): EPEVTQTPSHQVTQMGQEVILRCVPISNHLYFYWYRQILGQKVEFLVSFYNNEISEKSEIFDDQFSVERPDGSNFTLKIRSTKLEDSAMYFCANRTGRLNTEAFFGQGTRLTVV.

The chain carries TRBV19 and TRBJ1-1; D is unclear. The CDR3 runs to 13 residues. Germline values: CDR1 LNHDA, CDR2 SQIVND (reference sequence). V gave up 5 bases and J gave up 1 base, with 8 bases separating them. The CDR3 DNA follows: TGTGCCAGTAGTGGCCGGGGGAACACTGAAGCTTTCTTT. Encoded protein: CASSGRGNTEAFF.

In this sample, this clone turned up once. CDR3 protein: CATIRTGRGSNQPQHF. CDR3 nucleotide sequence: TGTGCCACCATACGGACAGGGCGGGGAAGCAATCAGCCCCAGCATTTT. The chain uses TRBV19 and TRBJ1-5; 8 positions match TRBD1. Losses at the gene ends were 10 bases for V and 1 base for J; bases not matched to a gene: 12. Germline V lookup: CDR1 LNHDA, CDR2 SQIVND (reference sequence). The CDR3 runs to 16 residues.

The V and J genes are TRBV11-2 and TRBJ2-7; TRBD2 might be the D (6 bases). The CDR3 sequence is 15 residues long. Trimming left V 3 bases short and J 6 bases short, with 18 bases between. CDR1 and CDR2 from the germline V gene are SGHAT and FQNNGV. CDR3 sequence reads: CASSLASRERAEQYF. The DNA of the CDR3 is TGTGCCAGCAGCTTGGCGTCACGGGAGAGAGCCGAGCAGTACTTC.

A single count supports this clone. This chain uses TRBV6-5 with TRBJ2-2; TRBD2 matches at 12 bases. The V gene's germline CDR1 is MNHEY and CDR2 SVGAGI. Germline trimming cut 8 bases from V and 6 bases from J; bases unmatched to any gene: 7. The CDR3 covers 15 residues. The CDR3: CASWPGLAGPGELFF. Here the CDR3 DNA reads TGTGCCAGCTGGCCGGGACTAGCGGGCCCCGGGGAGCTGTTTTTT.

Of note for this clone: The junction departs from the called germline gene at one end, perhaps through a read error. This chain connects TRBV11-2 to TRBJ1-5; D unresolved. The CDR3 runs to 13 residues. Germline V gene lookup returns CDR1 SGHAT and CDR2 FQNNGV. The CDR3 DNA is TGTGCCAGCAGTTTAGACGGAGGCAGCCCCCAGCATTTT. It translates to CASSLDGGSPQHF. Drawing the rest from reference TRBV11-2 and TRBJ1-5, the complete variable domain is EAGVAQSPRYKIIEKRQSVAFWCNPISGHATLYWYQQILGQGPKLLIQFQNNGVVDDSQLPKDRFSAERLKGVDSTLKIQPAKLEDSAVYLCASSLDGGSPQHFGDGTRLSIL.

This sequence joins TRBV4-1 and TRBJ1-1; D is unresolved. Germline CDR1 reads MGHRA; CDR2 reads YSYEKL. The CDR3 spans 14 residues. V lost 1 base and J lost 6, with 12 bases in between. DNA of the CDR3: TGCGCCAGCAGCCAAGGGTTGGGCCCGTCTGAAGCTTTCTTT. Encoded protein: CASSQGLGPSEAFF.

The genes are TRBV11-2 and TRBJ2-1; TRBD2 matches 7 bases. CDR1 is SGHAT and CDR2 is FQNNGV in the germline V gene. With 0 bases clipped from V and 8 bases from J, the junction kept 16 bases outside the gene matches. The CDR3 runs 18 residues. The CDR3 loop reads CASSLDGLAGDPFHEQFF. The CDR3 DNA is TGTGCCAGCAGCTTAGATGGGTTAGCGGGCGATCCATTCCATGAGCAGTTCTTC.

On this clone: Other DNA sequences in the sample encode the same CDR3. CDR3 protein: CASRSADYGYTF. CDR3 sequence (DNA): TGTGCCAGCCGAAGTGCAGACTATGGCTACACCTTC. The chain combines TRBV2 with TRBJ1-2, with D unresolved. Germline V gives CDR1 SNHLY, CDR2 FYNNEI. This CDR3 region has 12 residues. V lost 8 bases and J lost 3, with 10 bases in between.

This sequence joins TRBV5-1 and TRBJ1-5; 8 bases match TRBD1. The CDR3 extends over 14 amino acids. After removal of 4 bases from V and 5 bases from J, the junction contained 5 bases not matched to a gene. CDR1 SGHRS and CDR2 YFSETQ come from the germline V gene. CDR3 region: CASSLTGGHQPQHF. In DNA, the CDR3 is TGCGCCAGCAGCCTTACAGGGGGGCATCAGCCCCAGCATTTT.

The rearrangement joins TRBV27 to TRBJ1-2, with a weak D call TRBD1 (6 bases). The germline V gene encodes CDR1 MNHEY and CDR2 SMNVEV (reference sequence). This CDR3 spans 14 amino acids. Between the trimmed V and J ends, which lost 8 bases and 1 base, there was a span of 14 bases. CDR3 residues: CASRKDRFNYGYTF. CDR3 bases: TGTGCCAGCCGAAAGGACAGATTTAACTATGGCTACACCTTC.

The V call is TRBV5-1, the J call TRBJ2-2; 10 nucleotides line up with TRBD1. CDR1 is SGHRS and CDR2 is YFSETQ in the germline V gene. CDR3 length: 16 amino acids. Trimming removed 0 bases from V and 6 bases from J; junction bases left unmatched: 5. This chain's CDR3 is CASSLATGQGAGELFF. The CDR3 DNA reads TGCGCCAGCAGCTTGGCCACAGGACAGGGGGCCGGGGAGCTGTTTTTT. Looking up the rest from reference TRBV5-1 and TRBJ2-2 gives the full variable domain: KAGVTQTPRYLIKTRGQQVTLSCSPISGHRSVSWYQQTPGQGLQFLFEYFSETQRNKGNFPGRFSGRQFSNSRSEMNVSTLELGDSALYLCASSLATGQGAGELFFGEGSRLTVL.

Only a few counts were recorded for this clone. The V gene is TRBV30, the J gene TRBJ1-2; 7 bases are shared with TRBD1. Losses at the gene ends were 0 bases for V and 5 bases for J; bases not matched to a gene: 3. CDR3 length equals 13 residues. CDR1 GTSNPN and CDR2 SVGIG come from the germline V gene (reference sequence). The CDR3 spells CAWSVGQDYGYTF. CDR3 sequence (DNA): TGTGCCTGGAGTGTCGGACAGGATTATGGCTACACCTTC.

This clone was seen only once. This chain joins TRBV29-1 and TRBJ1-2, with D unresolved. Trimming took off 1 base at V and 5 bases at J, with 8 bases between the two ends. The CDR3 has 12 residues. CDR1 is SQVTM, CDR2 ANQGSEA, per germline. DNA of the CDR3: TGCAGCGTTGAAGCACTCCCATATGGCTACACCTTC. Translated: CSVEALPYGYTF.

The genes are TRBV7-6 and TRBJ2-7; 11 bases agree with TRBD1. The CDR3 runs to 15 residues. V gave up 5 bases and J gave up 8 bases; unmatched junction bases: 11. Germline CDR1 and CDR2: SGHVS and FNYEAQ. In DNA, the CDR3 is TGTGCCAGCAGCGCGACCCAGGGACAGGGGGGGCAGCAGTACTTC. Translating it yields CASSATQGQGGQQYF. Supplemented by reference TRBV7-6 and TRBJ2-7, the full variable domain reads GAGVSQSPRYKVTKRGQDVALRCDPISGHVSLYWYRQALGQGPEFLTYFNYEAQQDKSGLPNDRFSAERPEGSISTLTIQRTEQRDSAMYRCASSATQGQGGQQYFGPGTRLTVT.

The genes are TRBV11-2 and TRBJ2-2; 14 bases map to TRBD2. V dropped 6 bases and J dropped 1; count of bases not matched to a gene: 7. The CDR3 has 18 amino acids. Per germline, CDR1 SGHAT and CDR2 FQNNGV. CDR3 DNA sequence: TGTGCCAGCAGTCAATTCGGACTAGCGGGAGGGAACACCGGGGAGCTGTTTTTT. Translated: CASSQFGLAGGNTGELFF.

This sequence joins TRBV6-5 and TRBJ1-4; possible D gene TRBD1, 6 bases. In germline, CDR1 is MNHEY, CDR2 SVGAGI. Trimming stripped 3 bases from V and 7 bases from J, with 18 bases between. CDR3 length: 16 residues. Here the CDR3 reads CASSYDGGLDGEKLFF. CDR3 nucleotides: TGTGCCAGCAGTTATGACGGGGGGCTCGACGGTGAAAAACTGTTTTTT.

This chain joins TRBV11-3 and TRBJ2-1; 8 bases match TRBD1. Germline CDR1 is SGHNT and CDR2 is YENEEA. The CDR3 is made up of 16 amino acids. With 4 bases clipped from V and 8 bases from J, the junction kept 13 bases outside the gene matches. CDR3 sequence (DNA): TGTGCCAGCAGCTCGACAGGGGTGATCGGGGTTGATGAGCAGTTCTTC. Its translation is CASSSTGVIGVDEQFF.

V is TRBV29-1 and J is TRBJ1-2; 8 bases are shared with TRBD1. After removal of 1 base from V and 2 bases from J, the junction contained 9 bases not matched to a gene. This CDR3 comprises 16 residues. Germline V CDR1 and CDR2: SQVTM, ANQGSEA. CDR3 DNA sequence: TGCAGCGTTGAAGGAGGCAGGGGGCTAGGGAACTATGGCTACACCTTC. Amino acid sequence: CSVEGGRGLGNYGYTF.